This T cell receptor beta chain is from a study of regulatory T cells in long-lasting Graves disease. As for the study in general: With positive TSH receptor antibodies and over 5 years of antithyroid drugs, Graves' disease was considered persistent.

CDR1 and CDR2 from the germline V gene are MDHEN and SYDVKM. Unmatched junction bases numbered 11, after V lost 3 bases and J lost 0 bases. The CDR3 contains 17 residues. This clonotype was seen many times. Its antigen is currently unknown. Both iRepertoire HTBI primers and Arm-PCR of CDR3 regions were used to build the TCR beta libraries. TCRdb recomputed calls from the multiplex PCR reads with MiXCR, one row per CDR3 protein. Of 390,000 or so distinct CDR3 sequences listed, 23% are singletons. Notes on the study in general: Reduced TCR diversity was observed in persistent Graves' patients versus newly diagnosed patients. Possibly, accuracy suffered from the small sample size. Patients with persistent disease shared 2,900 or so public clonotypes, outpacing the roughly 950 shared by new patients.

Time point described: persistent/refractory GD, antithyroid drugs over 5 years with positive TRAb. Following extraction of RNA from PBMCs, that RNA was used to make the TCR library. The source is a woman aged 40 to 55 with Graves disease. The sample was peripheral blood mononuclear cells (PBMCs), taken when the disease was refractory, from a patient treated with antithyroid drugs. The V and J genes are TRBV28 and TRBJ2-7; 7 positions agree with TRBD1. Here the CDR3 reads CASSFGTVLVSSYEQYF. The CDR3, as DNA: TGTGCCAGCAGTTTCGGGACAGTCCTCGTAAGCTCCTACGAGCAGTACTTC.